This TCR beta chain comes out of a study of blood T cell repertoires in COVID-19. Study in general: The United States, Italy and Spain were the sources of the acute and convalescent COVID-19 samples. Sources were T cells, B-cell-depleted T cells, or PBMCs; the material itself was cDNA or gDNA.

Per the original data handling: Estimates of nucleated cell counts were drawn from the amplification of reference gene primers. Here immunoSEQ multiplex PCR was the method, and the copy in TCRdb shows in-frame clones only, minus some. V, J and clone size were drawn from that table, and D and trimming were deduced from the DNA. The table shows approximately 300,000 clones, with approximately 86% occurring only once. This clone was detected once. Germline CDR1 and CDR2: LNHDA and SQIVND (reference sequence). The CDR3 runs to 13 residues. With V trimmed by 7 bases and J by 5 bases, 3 bases remained unmatched.

The sequencing sample was made of peripheral blood. The V and J genes are TRBV19 and TRBJ2-1, with 9 bases aligning to TRBD1. The sequence was obtained from a woman between 50 and 59 years old who had recovered from COVID-19. CDR3 coding DNA: TGTGCCAGTATGGGGACAGGGAACAATGAGCAGTTCTTC. It translates to CASMGTGNNEQFF.